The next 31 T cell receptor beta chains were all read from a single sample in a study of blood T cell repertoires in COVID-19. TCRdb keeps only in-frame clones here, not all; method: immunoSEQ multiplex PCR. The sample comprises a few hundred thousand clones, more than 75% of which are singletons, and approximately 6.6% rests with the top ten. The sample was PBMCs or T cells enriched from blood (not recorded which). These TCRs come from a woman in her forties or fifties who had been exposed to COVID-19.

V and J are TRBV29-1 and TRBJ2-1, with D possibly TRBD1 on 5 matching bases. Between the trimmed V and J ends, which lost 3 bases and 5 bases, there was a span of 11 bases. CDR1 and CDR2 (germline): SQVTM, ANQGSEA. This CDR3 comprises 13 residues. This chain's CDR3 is CSVEYRLDNEQFF. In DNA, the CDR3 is TGCAGCGTTGAGTACAGGCTGGACAATGAGCAGTTCTTC.

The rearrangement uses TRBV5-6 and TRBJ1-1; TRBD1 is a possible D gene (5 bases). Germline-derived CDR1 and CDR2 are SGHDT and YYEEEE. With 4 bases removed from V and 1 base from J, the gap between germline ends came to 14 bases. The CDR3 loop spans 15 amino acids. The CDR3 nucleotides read TGTGCCAGCAGCGAGGTGACAGCTACGAACACTGAAGCTTTCTTT. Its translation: CASSEVTATNTEAFF. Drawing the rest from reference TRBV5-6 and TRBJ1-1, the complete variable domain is DAGVTQSPTHLIKTRGQQVTLRCSPKSGHDTVSWYQQALGQGPQFIFQYYEEEERQRGNFPDRFSGHQFPNYSSELNVNALLLGDSALYLCASSEVTATNTEAFFGQGTRLTVV.

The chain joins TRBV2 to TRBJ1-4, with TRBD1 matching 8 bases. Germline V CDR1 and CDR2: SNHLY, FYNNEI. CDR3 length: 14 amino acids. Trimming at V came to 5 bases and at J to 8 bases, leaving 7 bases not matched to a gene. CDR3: CASSIGQGSEKLFF. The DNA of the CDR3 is TGTGCCAGCAGTATCGGACAGGGTAGCGAAAAACTGTTTTTT.

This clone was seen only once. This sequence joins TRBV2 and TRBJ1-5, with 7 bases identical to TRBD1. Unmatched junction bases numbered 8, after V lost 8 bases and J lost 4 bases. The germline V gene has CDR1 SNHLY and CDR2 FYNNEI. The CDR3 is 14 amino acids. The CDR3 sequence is CASAGPRGNQPQHF. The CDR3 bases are TGTGCCAGCGCGGGGCCCAGGGGGAATCAGCCCCAGCATTTT.

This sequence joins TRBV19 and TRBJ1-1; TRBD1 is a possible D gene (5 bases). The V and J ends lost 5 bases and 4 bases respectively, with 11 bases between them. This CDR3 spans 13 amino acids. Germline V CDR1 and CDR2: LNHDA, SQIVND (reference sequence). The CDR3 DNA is TGTGCCAGTAGTGTCAGGGTCGGCACTGAAGCTTTCTTT. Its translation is CASSVRVGTEAFF.

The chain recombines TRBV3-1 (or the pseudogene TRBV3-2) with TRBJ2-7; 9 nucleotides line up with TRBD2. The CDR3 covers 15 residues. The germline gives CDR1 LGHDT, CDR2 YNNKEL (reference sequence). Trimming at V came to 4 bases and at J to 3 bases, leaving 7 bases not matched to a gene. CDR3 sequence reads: CASSLYSGGGYEQYF. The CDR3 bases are TGTGCCAGCAGCCTATATAGCGGGGGAGGCTACGAGCAGTACTTC.

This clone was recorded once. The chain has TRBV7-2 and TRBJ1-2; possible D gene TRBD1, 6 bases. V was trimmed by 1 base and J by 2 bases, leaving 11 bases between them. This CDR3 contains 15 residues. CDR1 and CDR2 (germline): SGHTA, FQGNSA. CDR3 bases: TGTGCCAGCAGCTTAGTGGGGGGGCAAAACTATGGCTACACCTTC. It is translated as CASSLVGGQNYGYTF. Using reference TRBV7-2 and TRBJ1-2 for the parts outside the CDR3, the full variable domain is GAGVSQSPSNKVTEKGKDVELRCDPISGHTALYWYRQSLGQGLEFLIYFQGNSAPDKSGLPSDRFSAERTGGSVSTLTIQRTQQEDSAVYLCASSLVGGQNYGYTFGSGTRLTVV.

CDR3 DNA: TGTGCCAGTAGTCCCTCCCGCTCGACAGGGCCCAATCAGCCCCAGCATTTT. Amino acid sequence: CASSPSRSTGPNQPQHF. The chain couples TRBV19 to TRBJ1-5, with 7 positions matching TRBD1. The V and J ends lost 5 bases and 3 bases, in that order; junction bases with no gene match: 13. The CDR3 totals 17 residues. Germline CDR1 LNHDA, CDR2 SQIVND (reference sequence).

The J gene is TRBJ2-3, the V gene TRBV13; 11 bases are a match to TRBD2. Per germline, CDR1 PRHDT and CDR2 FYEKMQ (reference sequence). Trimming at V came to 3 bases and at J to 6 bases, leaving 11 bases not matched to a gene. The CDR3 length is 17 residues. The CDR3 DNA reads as TGTGCCAGCAGCTTGCGAATGCGACTAGCGGGGAGTGATACGCAGTATTTT. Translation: CASSLRMRLAGSDTQYF.

CDR3 sequence: CASSRMGPNTEAFF. CDR3 nucleotide sequence: TGTGCCAGCAGCCGAATGGGCCCGAACACTGAAGCTTTCTTT. The V and J genes are TRBV14 and TRBJ1-1; the D is unclear. Germline V gives CDR1 SGHDN, CDR2 FVKESK. Deletions cut 4 bases from V and 1 base from J, with 10 bases between. CDR3 size: 14 residues. The variable domain in full, completed from reference TRBV14 and TRBJ1-1, reads EAGVTQFPSHSVIEKGQTVTLRCDPISGHDNLYWYRRVMGKEIKFLLHFVKESKQDESGMPNNRFLAERTGGTYSTLKVQPAELEDSGVYFCASSRMGPNTEAFFGQGTRLTVV.

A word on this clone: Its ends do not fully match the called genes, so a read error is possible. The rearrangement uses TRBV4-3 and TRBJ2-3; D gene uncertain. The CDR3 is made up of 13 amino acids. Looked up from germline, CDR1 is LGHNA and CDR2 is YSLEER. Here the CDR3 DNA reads TGCGCCAGCAGCCACTCCTCCCTTACTCCATCCCGATTT. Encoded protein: CASSHSSLTPSRF.

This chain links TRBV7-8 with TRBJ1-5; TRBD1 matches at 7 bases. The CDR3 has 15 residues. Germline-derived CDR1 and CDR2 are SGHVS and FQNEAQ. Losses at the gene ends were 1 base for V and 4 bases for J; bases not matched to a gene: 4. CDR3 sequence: CASSLEAGGNQPQHF. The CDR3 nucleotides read TGTGCCAGCAGCTTAGAGGCAGGGGGAAATCAGCCCCAGCATTTT.

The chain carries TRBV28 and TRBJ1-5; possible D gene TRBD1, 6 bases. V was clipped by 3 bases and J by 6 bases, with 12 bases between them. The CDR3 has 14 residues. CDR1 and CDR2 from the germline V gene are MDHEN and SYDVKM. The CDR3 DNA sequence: TGTGCCAGCAGTTTCAGGGGCGCCACTCAGCCCCAGCATTTT. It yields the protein CASSFRGATQPQHF.

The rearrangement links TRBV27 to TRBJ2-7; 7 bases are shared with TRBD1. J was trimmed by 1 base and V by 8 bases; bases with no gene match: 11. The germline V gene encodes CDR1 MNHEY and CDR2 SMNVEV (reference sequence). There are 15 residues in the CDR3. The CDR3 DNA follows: TGTGCCAGCGCACGGTCGGGACAGCCTTCCTACGAGCAGTACTTC. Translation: CASARSGQPSYEQYF.

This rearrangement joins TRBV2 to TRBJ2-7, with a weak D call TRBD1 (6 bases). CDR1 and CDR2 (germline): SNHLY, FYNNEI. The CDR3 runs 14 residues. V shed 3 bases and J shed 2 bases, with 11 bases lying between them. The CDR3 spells CASSDQGQAYEQYF. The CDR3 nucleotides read TGTGCCAGCAGTGATCAGGGACAAGCCTACGAGCAGTACTTC.

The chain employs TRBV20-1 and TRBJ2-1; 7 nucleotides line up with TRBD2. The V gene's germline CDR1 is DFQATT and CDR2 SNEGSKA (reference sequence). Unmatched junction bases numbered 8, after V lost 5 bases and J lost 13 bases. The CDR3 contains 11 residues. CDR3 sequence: CSAPGTTKQFF. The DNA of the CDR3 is TGCAGTGCTCCAGGGACTACCAAACAGTTCTTC.

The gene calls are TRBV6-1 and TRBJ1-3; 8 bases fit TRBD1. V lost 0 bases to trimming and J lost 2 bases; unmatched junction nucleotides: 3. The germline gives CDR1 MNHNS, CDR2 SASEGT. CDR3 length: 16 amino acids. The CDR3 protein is CASSEADRAPGNTIYF. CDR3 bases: TGTGCCAGCAGTGAAGCGGACAGGGCCCCTGGAAACACCATATATTTT.

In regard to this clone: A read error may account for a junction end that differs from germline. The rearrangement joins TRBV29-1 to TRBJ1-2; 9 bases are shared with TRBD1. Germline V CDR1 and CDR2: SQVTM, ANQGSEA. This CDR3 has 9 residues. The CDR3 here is CSVDGDRDF. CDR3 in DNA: TGCAGCGTTGATGGGGACAGGGACTTC.

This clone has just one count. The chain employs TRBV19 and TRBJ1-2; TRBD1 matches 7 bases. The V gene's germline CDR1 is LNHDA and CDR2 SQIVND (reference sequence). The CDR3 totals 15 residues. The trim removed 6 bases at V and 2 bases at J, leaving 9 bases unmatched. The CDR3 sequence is CASSDRARENYGYTF. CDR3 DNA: TGTGCCAGTAGCGACAGGGCAAGGGAAAACTATGGCTACACCTTC.

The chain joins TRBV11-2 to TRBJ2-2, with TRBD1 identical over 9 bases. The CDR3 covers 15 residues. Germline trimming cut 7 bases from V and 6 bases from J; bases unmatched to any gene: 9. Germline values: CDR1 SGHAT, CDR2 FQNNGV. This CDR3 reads CASTMARQGAGELFF. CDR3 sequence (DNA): TGTGCCAGCACCATGGCCCGACAGGGGGCCGGGGAGCTGTTTTTT.

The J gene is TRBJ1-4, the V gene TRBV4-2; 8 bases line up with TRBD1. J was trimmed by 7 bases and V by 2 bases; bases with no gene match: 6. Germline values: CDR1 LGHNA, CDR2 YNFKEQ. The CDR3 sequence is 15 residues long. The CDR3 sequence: CASSQLRQGSEKLFF. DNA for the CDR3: TGTGCCAGCAGCCAACTTAGACAGGGGAGTGAAAAACTGTTTTTT.

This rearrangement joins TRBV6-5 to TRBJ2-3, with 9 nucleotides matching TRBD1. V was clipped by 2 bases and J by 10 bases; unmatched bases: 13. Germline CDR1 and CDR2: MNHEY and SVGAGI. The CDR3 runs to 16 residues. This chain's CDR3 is CASSYGTGTGSKAQYF. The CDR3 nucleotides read TGTGCCAGCAGTTACGGGACAGGGACGGGGTCCAAAGCGCAGTATTTT.

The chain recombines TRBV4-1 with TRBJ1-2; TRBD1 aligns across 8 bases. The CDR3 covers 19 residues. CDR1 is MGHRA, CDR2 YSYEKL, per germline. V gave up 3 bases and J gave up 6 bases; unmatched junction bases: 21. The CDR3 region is CASSHPQAGQESFGDGYTF. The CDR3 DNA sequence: TGCGCCAGCAGCCACCCACAGGCGGGACAGGAGTCTTTCGGGGATGGCTACACCTTC.

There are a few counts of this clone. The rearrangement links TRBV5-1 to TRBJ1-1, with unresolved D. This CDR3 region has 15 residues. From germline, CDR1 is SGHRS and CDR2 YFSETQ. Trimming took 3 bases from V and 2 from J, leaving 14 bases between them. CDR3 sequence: CASSSQPGPNTEAFF. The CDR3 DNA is TGCGCCAGCAGCTCTCAACCGGGTCCCAACACTGAAGCTTTCTTT.

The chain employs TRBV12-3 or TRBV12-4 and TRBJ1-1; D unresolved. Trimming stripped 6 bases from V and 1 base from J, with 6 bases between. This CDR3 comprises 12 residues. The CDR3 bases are TGTGCCAGCAGGGCTGGGAACACTGAAGCTTTCTTT. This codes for CASRAGNTEAFF.

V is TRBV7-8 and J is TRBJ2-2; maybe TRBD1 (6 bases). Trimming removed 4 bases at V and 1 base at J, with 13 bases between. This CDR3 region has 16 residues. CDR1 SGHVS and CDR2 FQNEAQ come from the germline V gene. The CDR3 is CASSSQGFRNTGELFF. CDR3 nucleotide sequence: TGTGCCAGCAGCTCTCAGGGGTTCCGGAACACCGGGGAGCTGTTTTTT. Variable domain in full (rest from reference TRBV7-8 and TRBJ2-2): GAGVSQSPRYKVAKRGQDVALRCDPISGHVSLFWYQQALGQGPEFLTYFQNEAQLDKSGLPSDRFFAERPEGSVSTLKIQRTQQEDSAVYLCASSSQGFRNTGELFFGEGSRLTVL.

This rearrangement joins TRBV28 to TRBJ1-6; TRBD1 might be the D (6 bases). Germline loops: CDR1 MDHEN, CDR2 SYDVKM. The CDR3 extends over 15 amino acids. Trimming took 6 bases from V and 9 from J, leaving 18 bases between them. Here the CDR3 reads CASSLRGGQSSPLHF. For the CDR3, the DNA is TGTGCCAGCAGCCTCAGGGGCGGCCAAAGTTCACCCCTCCACTTT.

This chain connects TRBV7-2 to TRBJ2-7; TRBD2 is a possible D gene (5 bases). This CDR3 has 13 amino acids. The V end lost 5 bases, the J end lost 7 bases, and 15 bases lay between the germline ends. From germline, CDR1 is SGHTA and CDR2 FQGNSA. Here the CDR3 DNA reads TGTGCCAGCAGCCCTAGGTCTCGAGGGGAGCAGTACTTC. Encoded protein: CASSPRSRGEQYF.

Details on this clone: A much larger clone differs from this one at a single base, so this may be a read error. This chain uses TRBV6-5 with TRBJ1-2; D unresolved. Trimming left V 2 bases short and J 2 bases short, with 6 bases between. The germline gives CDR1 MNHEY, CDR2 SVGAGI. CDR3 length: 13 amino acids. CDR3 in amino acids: CASSYGENYGYTF. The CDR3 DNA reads TGTGCCAGCAGTTACGGGGAGAACTATGGCTACACCTTC.

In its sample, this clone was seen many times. In DNA, the CDR3 is TGCGCCAGCAGTGAGTCCGTTAACTATGGCTACACCTTC. It encodes CASSESVNYGYTF. The J gene is TRBJ1-2, the V gene TRBV10-1; D remains ambiguous. The V gene lost 0 bases and the J gene lost 1 base, with 3 bases spanning the gap. CDR1 is WNHNN, CDR2 SYGVQD, per germline (reference sequence). The CDR3 length is 13 residues.

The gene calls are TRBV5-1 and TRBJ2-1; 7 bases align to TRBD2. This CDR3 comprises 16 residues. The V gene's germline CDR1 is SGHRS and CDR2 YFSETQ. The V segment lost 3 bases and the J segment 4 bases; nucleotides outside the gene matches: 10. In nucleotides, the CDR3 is TGCGCCAGCAGCTCCGCCCCAGCGGGGAGTTACAATGAGCAGTTCTTC. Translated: CASSSAPAGSYNEQFF.